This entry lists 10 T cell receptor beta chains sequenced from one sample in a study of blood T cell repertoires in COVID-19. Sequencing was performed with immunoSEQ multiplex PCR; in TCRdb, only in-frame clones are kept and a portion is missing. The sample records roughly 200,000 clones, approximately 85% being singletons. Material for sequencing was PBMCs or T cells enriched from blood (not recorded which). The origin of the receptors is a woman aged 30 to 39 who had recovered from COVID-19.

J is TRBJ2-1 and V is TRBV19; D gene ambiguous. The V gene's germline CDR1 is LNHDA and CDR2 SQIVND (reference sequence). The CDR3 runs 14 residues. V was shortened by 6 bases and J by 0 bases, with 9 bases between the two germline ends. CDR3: CASRNKISYNEQFF. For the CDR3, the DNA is TGTGCCAGTAGAAACAAGATCTCCTACAATGAGCAGTTCTTC. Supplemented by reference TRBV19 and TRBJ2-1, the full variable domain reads DGGITQSPKYLFRKEGQNVTLSCEQNLNHDAMYWYRQDPGQGLRLIYYSQIVNDFQKGDIAEGYSVSREKKESFPLTVTSAQKNPTAFYLCASRNKISYNEQFFGPGTRLTVL.

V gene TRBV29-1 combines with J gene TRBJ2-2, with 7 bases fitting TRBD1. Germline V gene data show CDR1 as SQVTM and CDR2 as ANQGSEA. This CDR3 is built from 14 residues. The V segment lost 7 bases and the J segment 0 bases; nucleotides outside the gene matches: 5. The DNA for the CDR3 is TGCAGCGCTAAGGGACAGTCGAACACCGGGGAGCTGTTTTTT. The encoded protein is CSAKGQSNTGELFF.

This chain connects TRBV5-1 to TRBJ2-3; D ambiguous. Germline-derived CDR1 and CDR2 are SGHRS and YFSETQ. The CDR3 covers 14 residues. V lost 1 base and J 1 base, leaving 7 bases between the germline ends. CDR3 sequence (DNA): TGCGCCAGCAGCTTGCGCGAGGGCACAGATACGCAGTATTTT. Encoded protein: CASSLREGTDTQYF. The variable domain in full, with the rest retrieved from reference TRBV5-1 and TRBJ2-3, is KAGVTQTPRYLIKTRGQQVTLSCSPISGHRSVSWYQQTPGQGLQFLFEYFSETQRNKGNFPGRFSGRQFSNSRSEMNVSTLELGDSALYLCASSLREGTDTQYFGPGTRLTVL.

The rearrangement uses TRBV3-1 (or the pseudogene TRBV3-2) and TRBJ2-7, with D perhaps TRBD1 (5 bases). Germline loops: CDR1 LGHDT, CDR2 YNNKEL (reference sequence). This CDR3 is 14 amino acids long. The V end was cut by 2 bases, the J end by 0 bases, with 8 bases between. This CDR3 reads CASSQRQGSYEQYF. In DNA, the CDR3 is TGTGCCAGCAGCCAACGCCAGGGCTCCTACGAGCAGTACTTC.

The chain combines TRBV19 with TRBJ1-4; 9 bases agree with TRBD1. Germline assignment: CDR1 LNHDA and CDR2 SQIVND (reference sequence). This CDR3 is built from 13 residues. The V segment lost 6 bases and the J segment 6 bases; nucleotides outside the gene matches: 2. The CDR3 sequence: CASRDRGYEKLFF. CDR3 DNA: TGTGCCAGTAGGGACAGGGGTTATGAAAAACTGTTTTTT.

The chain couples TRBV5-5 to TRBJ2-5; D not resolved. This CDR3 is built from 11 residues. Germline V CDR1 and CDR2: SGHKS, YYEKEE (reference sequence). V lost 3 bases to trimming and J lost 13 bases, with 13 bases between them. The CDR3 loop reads CASSSILESYF. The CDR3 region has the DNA TGTGCCAGCAGCTCGATCCTGGAGTCGTACTTC.

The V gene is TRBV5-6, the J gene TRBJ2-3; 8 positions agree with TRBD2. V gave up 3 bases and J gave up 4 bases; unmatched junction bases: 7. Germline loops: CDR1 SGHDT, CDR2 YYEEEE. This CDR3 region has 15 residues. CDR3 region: CASSSGLDISDTQYF. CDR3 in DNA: TGTGCCAGCAGCTCGGGACTAGATATTTCAGATACGCAGTATTTT.

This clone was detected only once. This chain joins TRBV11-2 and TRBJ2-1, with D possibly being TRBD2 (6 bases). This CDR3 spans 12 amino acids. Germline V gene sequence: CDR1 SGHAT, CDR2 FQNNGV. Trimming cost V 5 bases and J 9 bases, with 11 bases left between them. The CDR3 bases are TGTGCCAGCAGCGGAGGGCGTGGTGAGCAGTTCTTC. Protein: CASSGGRGEQFF.

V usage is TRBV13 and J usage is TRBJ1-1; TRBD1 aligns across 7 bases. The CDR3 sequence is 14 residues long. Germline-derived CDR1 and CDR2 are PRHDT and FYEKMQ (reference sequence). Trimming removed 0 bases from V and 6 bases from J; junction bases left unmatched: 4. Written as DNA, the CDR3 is TGTGCCAGCAGCTTAGGCGGGACAGACGCTGAAGCTTTCTTT. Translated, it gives CASSLGGTDAEAFF.

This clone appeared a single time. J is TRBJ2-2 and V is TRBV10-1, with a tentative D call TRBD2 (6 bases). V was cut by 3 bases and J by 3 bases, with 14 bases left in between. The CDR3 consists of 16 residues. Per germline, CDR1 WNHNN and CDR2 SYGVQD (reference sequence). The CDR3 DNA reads TGCGCCAGCAGTGATTTGGAGGGTGGGCACACCGGGGAGCTGTTTTTT. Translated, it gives CASSDLEGGHTGELFF.